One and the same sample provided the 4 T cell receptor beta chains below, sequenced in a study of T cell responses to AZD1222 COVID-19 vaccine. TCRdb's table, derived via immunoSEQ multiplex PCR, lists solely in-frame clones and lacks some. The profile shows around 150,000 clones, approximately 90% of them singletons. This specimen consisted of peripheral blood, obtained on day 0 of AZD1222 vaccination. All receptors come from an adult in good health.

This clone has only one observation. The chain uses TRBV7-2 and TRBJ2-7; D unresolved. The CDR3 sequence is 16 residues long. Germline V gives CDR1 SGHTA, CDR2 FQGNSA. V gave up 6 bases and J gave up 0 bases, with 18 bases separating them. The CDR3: CASSPRSTPSSYEQYF. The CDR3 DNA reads TGTGCCAGCAGTCCTCGCAGTACACCGAGCTCCTACGAGCAGTACTTC. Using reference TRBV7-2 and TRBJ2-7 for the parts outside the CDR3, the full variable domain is GAGVSQSPSNKVTEKGKDVELRCDPISGHTALYWYRQSLGQGLEFLIYFQGNSAPDKSGLPSDRFSAERTGGSVSTLTIQRTQQEDSAVYLCASSPRSTPSSYEQYFGPGTRLTVT.

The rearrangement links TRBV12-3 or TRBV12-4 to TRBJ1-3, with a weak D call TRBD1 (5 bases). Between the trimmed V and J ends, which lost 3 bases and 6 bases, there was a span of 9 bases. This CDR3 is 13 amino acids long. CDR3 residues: CASSFPGPNTIYF. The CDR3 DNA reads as TGTGCCAGCAGTTTCCCGGGACCAAACACCATATATTTT.

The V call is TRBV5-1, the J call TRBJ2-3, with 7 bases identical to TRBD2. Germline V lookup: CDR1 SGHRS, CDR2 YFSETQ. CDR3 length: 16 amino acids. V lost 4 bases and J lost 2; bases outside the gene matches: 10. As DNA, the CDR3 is TGCGCCAGCAGCCCAGGGCTAGCGGCTCTCACAGATACGCAGTATTTT. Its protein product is CASSPGLAALTDTQYF.

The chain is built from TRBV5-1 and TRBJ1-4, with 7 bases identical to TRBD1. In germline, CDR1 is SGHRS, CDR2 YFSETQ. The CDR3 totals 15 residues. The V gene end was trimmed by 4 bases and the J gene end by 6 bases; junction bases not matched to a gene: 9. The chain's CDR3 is CASSPGDRGYEKLFF. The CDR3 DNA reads TGCGCCAGCAGCCCTGGGGACAGAGGTTATGAAAAACTGTTTTTT.